This T cell receptor beta chain was recorded in a study of post-analysis software for immune sequencing data. This clonotype was seen only a few times. The V segment lost 6 bases and the J segment 5 bases; nucleotides outside the gene matches: 8. The CDR3 loop spans 14 amino acids. Germline V lookup: CDR1 ENHRY, CDR2 SYGVKD. Prepared libraries of TCR beta cDNA carried unique molecular identifiers. TCRdb used MiXCR to reprocess the PCR reads, holding one entry per CDR3 protein. This repertoire shows under 200,000 distinct CDR3 sequences, around 36% found once; its top ten account for under 30%. The starting material was blood, obtained after autologous hematopoietic stem cell transplantation. This sequence was found in a girl aged 10 to 17 with multiple sclerosis. The J gene is TRBJ2-7, the V gene TRBV10-3, with 9 bases fitting TRBD1. CDR3 region: CAISAGTGYDEQYF. CDR3 DNA: TGTGCCATCAGCGCCGGGACAGGGTACGACGAGCAGTACTTC.